These T cell receptor beta chains were read from a single sample in a study of T cell responses to AZD1222 COVID-19 vaccine. Libraries were prepared by immunoSEQ multiplex PCR; TCRdb keeps only in-frame clonotypes and omits some of them. The sample records roughly 87,000 clones, 75% to 90% being singletons. Material: peripheral blood, obtained 28 days after the second AZD1222 dose. These TCRs come from an adult who received the AZD1222 COVID-19 vaccine. The CDR3 runs from the conserved cysteine through the conserved F or W. The D gene is left open where the match is weak. Some rows mark clone size as missing; the rest say once, few, many or name a class of expanded clone.

V gene	clone size	J gene	D gene	CDR3 protein	CDR3 DNA
TRBV19	.	TRBJ1-2	TRBD1	CASRTYPTGGTGYTF	TGTGCCAGTAGAACCTACCCGACAGGGGGGACTGGCTACACCTTC
TRBV9	.	TRBJ2-1	.	CASSEQGNEQFF	TGTGCCAGCAGTGAACAGGGCAATGAGCAGTTCTTC
TRBV14	.	TRBJ1-3	.	CASSQFGGGNTIYF	TGTGCCAGCAGCCAATTTGGGGGGGGAAACACCATATATTTT
TRBV5-1	few	TRBJ1-1	.	CASSKRSGNTEAFF	TGCGCCAGCAGCAAACGGTCGGGGAACACTGAAGCTTTCTTT
TRBV5-1	once	TRBJ1-2	.	CASSLQGYNYGYTF	TGCGCCAGCAGCTTGCAGGGTTACAACTATGGCTACACCTTC
TRBV25-1	.	TRBJ2-3	.	CASSEFSTDTQYF	TGTGCCAGCAGTGAATTCAGCACAGATACGCAGTATTTT
TRBV30	.	TRBJ1-6	.	CAWSGTDYNSPLHF	TGTGCCTGGAGTGGCACAGACTATAATTCACCCCTCCACTTT
TRBV6-5	.	TRBJ2-3	TRBD2	CASSLSTSENTQYF	TGTGCCAGCAGTTTGTCGACTAGCGAGAATACGCAGTATTTT
TRBV7-6	.	TRBJ2-7	.	CASSLALPGATGSYEQYF	TGTGCCAGCAGCTTAGCCTTACCCGGGGCGACCGGGTCCTACGAGCAGTACTTC
TRBV4-1	few	TRBJ1-2	.	CASSPSGGVGYTF	TGCGCCAGCAGCCCCTCGGGGGGCGTTGGCTACACCTTC
TRBV6-2/TRBV6-3	.	TRBJ1-6	.	CASSPPGPRNSPLHF	TGTGCCAGCAGCCCCCCGGGACCAAGAAATTCACCCCTCCACTTT
TRBV6-5	.	TRBJ2-5	.	CASRSRDGLRETQYF	TGTGCCAGCAGGTCCCGGGACGGCTTGCGGGAGACCCAGTACTTC
TRBV5-1	.	TRBJ2-6	TRBD1	CASSQDRASSGANVLTF	TGCGCCAGCAGCCAAGACAGGGCGAGCTCTGGGGCCAACGTCCTGACTTTC
TRBV2	.	TRBJ1-1	.	CASSEAFF	TGTGCCAGCAGTGAAGCTTTCTTT
TRBV18	.	TRBJ1-3	.	CASLPLGRSSGNTIYF	TGTGCCAGCCTTCCCCTCGGGCGAAGCTCTGGAAACACCATATATTTT
TRBV6-4	.	TRBJ2-6	.	CASRMGSGANVLTF	TGTGCCAGCAGAATGGGCTCTGGGGCCAACGTCCTGACTTTC
TRBV6-5	.	TRBJ2-3	.	CATYLRPGDTQYF	TGTGCCACCTATCTCCGCCCGGGGGATACGCAGTATTTT
TRBV5-1	.	TRBJ1-5	.	CASSLEGPWSNQPQHF	TGCGCCAGCAGCTTGGAGGGCCCTTGGAGCAATCAGCCCCAGCATTTT
TRBV9	once	TRBJ2-2	.	CASSVAGFAGELFF	TGTGCCAGCAGCGTAGCAGGGTTTGCCGGGGAGCTGTTTTTT
TRBV24-1	.	TRBJ1-2	TRBD1	CATTRGGGDYGYTF	TGTGCCACCACCAGGGGAGGGGGCGACTATGGCTACACCTTC
TRBV5-5	.	TRBJ1-6	TRBD1	CASSRTGAGDSPLHF	TGTGCCAGCAGCCGCACAGGGGCTGGGGATTCACCCCTCCACTTT
TRBV2	few	TRBJ1-1	TRBD1	CARRTGFSEAFF	TGTGCCAGAAGGACAGGGTTCTCTGAAGCTTTCTTT
TRBV7-2	.	TRBJ2-2	TRBD1	CASSPRQGRPSGELFF	TGTGCCAGCAGCCCACGACAGGGTCGGCCCAGCGGGGAGCTGTTTTTT
TRBV7-6	.	TRBJ2-7	.	CASSLDPDGLYEQYF	TGTGCCAGCAGCTTGGATCCGGACGGACTCTACGAGCAGTACTTC
TRBV5-4	.	TRBJ1-2	.	CASSEALGSYGYTF	TGTGCCAGCAGCGAGGCGCTAGGGTCTTATGGCTACACCTTC
TRBV15	.	TRBJ1-3	.	CATSTPRLLSGNTIYF	TGTGCCACCAGCACCCCCAGATTACTCTCTGGAAACACCATATATTTT
TRBV7-9	once	TRBJ1-2	TRBD1	CASRPGTGGENTF	TGTGCCAGCAGACCTGGGACAGGGGGCGAGAACACCTTC
TRBV7-2	.	TRBJ1-1	.	CASSQGGASTEAFF	TGTGCCAGCAGCCAAGGGGGGGCCTCCACTGAAGCTTTCTTT
TRBV5-6	.	TRBJ1-4	.	CASNPGTSNEKLFF	TGTGCCAGCAACCCCGGGACTTCTAATGAAAAACTGTTTTTT
TRBV18	.	TRBJ1-1	TRBD1	CASSLTGTGSSGVLEAFF	TGTGCCAGCTCACTCACCGGGACAGGGTCAAGTGGGGTATTAGAAGCTTTCTTT
TRBV7-6	.	TRBJ2-3	.	CASSLRSVAPSSTDTQYF	TGTGCCAGCAGCTTACGTTCCGTAGCCCCGTCTAGCACAGATACGCAGTATTTT
TRBV7-2	.	TRBJ2-2	TRBD2	CASSPSGGAIGELFF	TGTGCCAGCAGCCCTAGCGGGGGGGCTATCGGGGAGCTGTTTTTT
TRBV7-3	once	TRBJ1-1	.	CASSLTPNTEAFF	TGTGCCAGCAGCTTAACACCAAACACTGAAGCTTTCTTT
TRBV7-9	.	TRBJ2-1	.	CASSPTIEQFF	TGTGCCAGCAGCCCCACCATAGAGCAGTTCTTC
TRBV4-2	.	TRBJ2-2	.	CASSPRFQTATGELFF	TGTGCCAGCAGCCCCCGGTTTCAGACGGCCACCGGGGAGCTGTTTTTT
TRBV30	.	TRBJ1-2	.	CAWTRDNYGYTF	TGTGCCTGGACCAGGGACAACTATGGCTACACCTTC
TRBV19	.	TRBJ1-2	TRBD1	CASSIDRGGYGYTF	TGTGCCAGTAGTATCGACAGGGGAGGGTATGGCTACACCTTC
TRBV19	.	TRBJ1-5	.	CASSRSTGNQPQHF	TGTGCCAGTAGTAGGAGTACGGGCAATCAGCCCCAGCATTTT
TRBV25-1	.	TRBJ2-1	TRBD2	CASSRTRSASGGDGQFF	TGTGCCAGCAGTCGAACTAGGTCTGCTAGCGGGGGGGATGGGCAGTTCTTC
TRBV27	.	TRBJ1-2	.	CASSFRDNYGGYTF	TGTGCCAGCAGTTTTAGGGACAATTATGGAGGCTACACCTTC
TRBV6-5	.	TRBJ1-1	.	CASSYGFGRNTEAFF	TGTGCCAGCAGTTACGGCTTTGGGCGGAACACTGAAGCTTTCTTT
TRBV5-1	.	TRBJ1-1	.	CASSVSQSNTEAFF	TGCGCCAGCAGCGTGAGTCAGTCGAACACTGAAGCTTTCTTT
TRBV5-1	.	TRBJ1-1	.	CASSPRLVQNTEAFF	TGCGCCAGCAGCCCCCGGTTGGTCCAGAACACTGAAGCTTTCTTT
TRBV28	few	TRBJ1-4	.	CASLGGANEKLFF	TGTGCCAGCCTCGGCGGGGCTAATGAAAAACTGTTTTTT
TRBV19	.	TRBJ1-4	.	CASSIIGTGTRDEKLFF	TGTGCCAGTAGTATAATTGGGACCGGGACGAGGGATGAAAAACTGTTTTTT
TRBV4-1	few	TRBJ2-7	TRBD1	CASSQAPLTGYEQYF	TGCGCCAGCAGCCAAGCCCCCCTGACAGGGTACGAGCAGTACTTC
TRBV7-6	.	TRBJ2-3	.	CASSFRVAGTDTQYF	TGTGCCAGCAGCTTTAGGGTGGCGGGCACAGATACGCAGTATTTT
TRBV7-6	.	TRBJ1-5	.	CASSSSARTYSNQPQHF	TGTGCCAGCAGCTCCAGTGCCCGAACTTATAGCAATCAGCCCCAGCATTTT
TRBV20-1	.	TRBJ1-2	.	CSARSLYGYTF	TGCAGTGCTAGGTCCCTCTATGGCTACACCTTC
TRBV2	.	TRBJ1-6	.	CASSYTGTLNSPLHF	TGTGCCAGCAGCTATACCGGGACCCTTAATTCACCCCTCCACTTT
TRBV15	.	TRBJ1-6	.	CATSRGQLGYNSPLHF	TGTGCCACCAGCAGAGGGCAGCTGGGGTATAATTCACCCCTCCACTTT
TRBV4-2	.	TRBJ2-5	.	CASEAGETQYF	TGTGCCTCCGAGGCCGGAGAGACCCAGTACTTC
TRBV18	.	TRBJ1-2	.	CASSPKQGGFYGYTF	TGTGCCAGCTCACCGAAACAGGGTGGATTCTATGGCTACACCTTC